The clone carrying this TCR beta chain was seen at least ten times. These data are taken from a study of blood T cells in healthy people across ages. In the study overall: In model experiments, template switching was able to capture about one barcoded beta molecule for every two T cells that were present.

The authors ran a second PCR of 7 to 11 cycles using a sample-barcoded 5' primer and a J-beta primer mix. TCRdb independently ran MiXCR on the 5' RACE reads; one entry per CDR3 protein. The table records about 780,000 distinct CDR3 sequences, about half of them present only once. Roughly 10 milliliters of peripheral blood were drawn from each donor. V lost 4 bases and J 7 bases, leaving 10 bases between the germline ends. Germline lookup yields CDR1 MNHEY and CDR2 SMNVEV (reference sequence). CDR3 length: 12 amino acids. Sequenced material: blood. The clonotype originates from a man at least 80 years old in good health. V and J are TRBV27 and TRBJ1-2, with a tentative D call TRBD1 (5 bases). The CDR3 is CASSSGSRGYTF. The CDR3 bases are TGTGCCAGCAGTTCAGGGTCTCGTGGCTACACCTTC.